The text below deals with one T cell receptor (beta chain). One end of the junction varies from germline; a read error may be responsible. This sample stems from a study of molecular identifiers for immune sequencing clone quantification. Across the study: Within a replicate experiment, RNA obtained from either around 20,000 or 99,000 naive CD8 cells was divided into five aliquots, and four of those aliquots were then sequenced.

This CDR3 has 13 amino acids. CDR1 MNHEY and CDR2 SVGEGT come from the germline V gene. Via MiXCR, TCRdb re-called the PCR reads, giving one row per CDR3 protein. The sample has about 510,000 distinct CDR3 sequences, over 20% seen once. Material for sequencing was naive CD8+ T cells from blood, with Jurkat cell RNA spiked in. Subset specified: FACS-sorted CD8+CD4-CCR7+CD45RA+ naive T cells. V and J are TRBV6-2 or TRBV6-3 and TRBJ2-2, with TRBD1 matching 8 bases. The clonotype originates from a human donor in good health. Some libraries in this study had Jurkat cell RNA spiked in. The CDR3 region has the DNA TGTGCCTGCAGTACAGGGGGGACCGGGGAGCTGTTTTTT. The encoded protein is CACSTGGTGELFF.